These 5 T cell receptor beta chains were all obtained from the same sample, sequenced in a study of shared clonotypes between healthy human individuals. Method: immunoSEQ multiplex PCR; TCRdb's copy keeps in-frame clones and lacks some. Of 1.5 million to 2.5 million clones listed, about 95% were seen once; the top ten hold 1% to 1.5%. CD45RO-negative CD8 cells positively selected for CCR7 made up the naive population, which excluded terminally differentiated effector memory CD45RA+ cells. The specimen sequenced was naive CD8+ T cells sorted from blood. All receptors come from a man younger than 30 in good health.

The chain combines TRBV5-4 with TRBJ2-1, with D maybe TRBD1 (5 bases). The CDR3 covers 14 residues. Germline CDR1 SGHNT, CDR2 YYREEE (reference sequence). Trimming removed 0 bases from V and 6 bases from J, with 10 bases in between. CDR3 in amino acids: CASSLADTFNEQFF. In DNA, the CDR3 is TGTGCCAGCAGCTTGGCGGACACGTTCAATGAGCAGTTCTTC.

CDR3 nucleotide sequence: TGTGCCAGCTGGGAGTCCGGGGAGCTGTTTTTT. Translated, it gives CASWESGELFF. V and J are TRBV7-9 and TRBJ2-2, with D possibly TRBD2 on 5 matching bases. The CDR3 is 11 residues long. The germline V gene encodes CDR1 SEHNR and CDR2 FQNEAQ (reference sequence). V was cut by 8 bases and J by 6 bases, with 7 bases left in between.

In this sample, this clone turned up once. This chain links TRBV4-1 with TRBJ1-3, with no clear D. The ends were cut back, 2 bases at V and 9 bases at J, with 17 bases in the middle. The CDR3 contains 15 residues. Germline CDR1 reads MGHRA; CDR2 reads YSYEKL. For the CDR3, the DNA is TGCGCCAGCAGCCAAATCCCCTGGACCGGATCCACCATATATTTT. Its translation is CASSQIPWTGSTIYF.

A note on this clone: Other nucleotide sequences from this sample produce the same CDR3. This chain links TRBV4-2 with TRBJ1-1; maybe TRBD1 (5 bases). CDR1 is LGHNA and CDR2 is YNFKEQ in the germline V gene. The CDR3 is made up of 15 amino acids. V dropped 1 base and J dropped 1 base, with 10 bases sitting between them. CDR3 sequence reads: CASSQAAGWNTEAFF. The DNA for the CDR3 is TGTGCCAGCAGCCAAGCGGCAGGGTGGAACACTGAAGCTTTCTTT.

The chain recombines TRBV7-9 with TRBJ1-2, with D perhaps TRBD1 (5 bases). The CDR3 covers 13 residues. The germline CDR1 and CDR2 sequences are SEHNR and FQNEAQ (reference sequence). V was trimmed by 1 base and J by 4 bases, leaving 7 bases between them. The DNA of the CDR3 is TGTGCCAGCAGCTTAGGACAGTCCTATGGCTACACCTTC. Encoded protein: CASSLGQSYGYTF.